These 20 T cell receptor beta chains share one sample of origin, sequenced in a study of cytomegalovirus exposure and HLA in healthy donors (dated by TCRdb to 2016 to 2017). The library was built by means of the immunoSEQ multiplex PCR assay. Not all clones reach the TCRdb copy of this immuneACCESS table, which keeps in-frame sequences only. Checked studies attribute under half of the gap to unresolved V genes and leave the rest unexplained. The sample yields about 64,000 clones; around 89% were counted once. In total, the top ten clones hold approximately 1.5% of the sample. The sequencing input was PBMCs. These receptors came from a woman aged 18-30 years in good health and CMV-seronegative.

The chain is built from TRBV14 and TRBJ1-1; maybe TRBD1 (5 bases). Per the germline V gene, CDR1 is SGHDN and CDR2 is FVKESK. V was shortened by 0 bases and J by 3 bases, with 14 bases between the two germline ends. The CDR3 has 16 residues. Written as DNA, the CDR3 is TGTGCCAGCAGCCAAGATGCAGGGATTACGGACACTGAAGCTTTCTTT. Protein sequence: CASSQDAGITDTEAFF.

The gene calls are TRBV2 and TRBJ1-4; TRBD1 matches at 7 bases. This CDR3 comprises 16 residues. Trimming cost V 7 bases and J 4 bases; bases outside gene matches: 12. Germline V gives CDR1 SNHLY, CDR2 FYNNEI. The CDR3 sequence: CASTIPLGQSNEKLFF. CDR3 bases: TGTGCCAGCACCATCCCTCTGGGACAGAGTAATGAAAAACTGTTTTTT.

CDR3 region: CASSLRRDSPLHF. DNA of the CDR3: TGTGCCAGCAGCTTACGTCGTGATTCACCCCTCCACTTT. The gene calls are TRBV7-3 and TRBJ1-6, with D unresolved. CDR3 length: 13 amino acids. The V end was cut by 2 bases, the J end by 8 bases, with 7 bases between. Germline V gene data show CDR1 as SGHTA and CDR2 as FQGTGA.

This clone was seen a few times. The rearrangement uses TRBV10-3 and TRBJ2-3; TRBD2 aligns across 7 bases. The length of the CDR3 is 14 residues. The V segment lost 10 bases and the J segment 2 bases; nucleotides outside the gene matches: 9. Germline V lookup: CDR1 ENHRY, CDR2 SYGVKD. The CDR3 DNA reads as TGTGCCACCTCTTGGGAGGGAAACACAGATACGCAGTATTTT. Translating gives CATSWEGNTDTQYF.

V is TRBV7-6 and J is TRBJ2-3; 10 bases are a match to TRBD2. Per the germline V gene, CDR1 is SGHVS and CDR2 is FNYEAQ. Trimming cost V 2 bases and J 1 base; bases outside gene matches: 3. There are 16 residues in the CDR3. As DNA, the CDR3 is TGTGCCAGCAGCTTAACTAGCGGGGATCGCACAGATACGCAGTATTTT. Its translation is CASSLTSGDRTDTQYF.

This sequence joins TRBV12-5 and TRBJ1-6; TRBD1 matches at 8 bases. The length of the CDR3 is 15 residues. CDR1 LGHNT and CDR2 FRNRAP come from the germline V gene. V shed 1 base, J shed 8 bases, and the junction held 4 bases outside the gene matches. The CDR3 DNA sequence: TGTGCTAGTGGTTTGGACAGGGGGAGGCATTCACCCCTCCACTTT. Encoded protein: CASGLDRGRHSPLHF.

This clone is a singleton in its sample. Here the CDR3 DNA reads TGTGCCAGCAGCTTAGTCGGCCCCCGGGACAGTAACGGCTACACCTTC. This encodes CASSLVGPRDSNGYTF. The rearrangement links TRBV11-2 to TRBJ1-2; TRBD1 matches at 7 bases. Germline lookup yields CDR1 SGHAT and CDR2 FQNNGV. V was clipped by 1 base and J by 8 bases; unmatched bases: 13. CDR3 length: 16 residues.

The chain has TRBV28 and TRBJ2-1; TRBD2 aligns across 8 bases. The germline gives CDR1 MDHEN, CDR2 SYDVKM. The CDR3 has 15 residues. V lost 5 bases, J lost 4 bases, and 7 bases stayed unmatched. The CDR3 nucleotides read TGTGCCAGCAGTCCTATAGCGGGAATGTACAATGAGCAGTTCTTC. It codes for CASSPIAGMYNEQFF.

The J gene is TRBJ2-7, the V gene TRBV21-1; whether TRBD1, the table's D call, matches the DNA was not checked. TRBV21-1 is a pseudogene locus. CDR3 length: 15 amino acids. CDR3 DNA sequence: TGTGCCAGCAGCACCCGGGACAGGAGCACCTACGAGCAGTACTTC. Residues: CASSTRDRSTYEQYF.

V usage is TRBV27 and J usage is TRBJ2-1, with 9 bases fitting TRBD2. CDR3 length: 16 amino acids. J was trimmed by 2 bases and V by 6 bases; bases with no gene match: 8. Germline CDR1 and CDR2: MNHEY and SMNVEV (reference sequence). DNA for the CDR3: TGTGCCAGCAGCCGATCGCGGGGGGGGGCCTACAATGAGCAGTTCTTC. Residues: CASSRSRGGAYNEQFF.

In DNA, the CDR3 is TGTGCCAGCAGCTTAACCTTGGGCGGGGGAACTAGCACAGATACGCAGTATTTT. Translated, it gives CASSLTLGGGTSTDTQYF. This rearrangement joins TRBV7-3 to TRBJ2-3; 7 nucleotides align to TRBD2. V lost 0 bases and J lost 0; bases outside the gene matches: 9. Germline V gene data show CDR1 as SGHTA and CDR2 as FQGTGA. The CDR3 totals 18 residues.

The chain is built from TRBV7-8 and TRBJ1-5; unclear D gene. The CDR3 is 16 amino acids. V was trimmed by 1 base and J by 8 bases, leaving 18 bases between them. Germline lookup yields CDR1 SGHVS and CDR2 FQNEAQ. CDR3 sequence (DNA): TGTGCCAGCAGCTTAGTTCGTGCGGCAAATCATGAGCCCCAGCATTTT. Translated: CASSLVRAANHEPQHF.

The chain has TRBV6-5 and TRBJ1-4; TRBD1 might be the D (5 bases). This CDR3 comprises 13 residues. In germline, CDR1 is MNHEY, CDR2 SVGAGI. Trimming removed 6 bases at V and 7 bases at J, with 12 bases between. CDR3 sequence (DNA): TGTGCCAGCAGACCCCGGGGGACTGAAAAACTGTTTTTT. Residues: CASRPRGTEKLFF.

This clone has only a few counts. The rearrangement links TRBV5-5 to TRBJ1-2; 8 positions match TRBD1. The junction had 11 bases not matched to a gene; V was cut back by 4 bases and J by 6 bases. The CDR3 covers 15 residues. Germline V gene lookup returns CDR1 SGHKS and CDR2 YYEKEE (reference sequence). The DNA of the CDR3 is TGTGCCAGCAGCCACTCGGCAGGGGGCGCCGATGGCTACACCTTC. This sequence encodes CASSHSAGGADGYTF.

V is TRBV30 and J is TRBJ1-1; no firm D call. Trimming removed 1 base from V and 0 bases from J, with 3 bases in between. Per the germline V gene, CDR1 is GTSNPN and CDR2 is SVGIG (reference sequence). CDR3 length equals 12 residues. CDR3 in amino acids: CAWSELNTEAFF. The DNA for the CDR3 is TGTGCCTGGAGTGAGCTGAACACTGAAGCTTTCTTT.

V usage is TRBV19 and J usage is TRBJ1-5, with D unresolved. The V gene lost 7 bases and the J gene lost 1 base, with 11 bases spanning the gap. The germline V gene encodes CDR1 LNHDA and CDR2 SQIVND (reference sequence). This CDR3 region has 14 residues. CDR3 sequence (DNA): TGTGCCAGTACCGTTTCCAGGAGCAATCAGCCCCAGCATTTT. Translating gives CASTVSRSNQPQHF.

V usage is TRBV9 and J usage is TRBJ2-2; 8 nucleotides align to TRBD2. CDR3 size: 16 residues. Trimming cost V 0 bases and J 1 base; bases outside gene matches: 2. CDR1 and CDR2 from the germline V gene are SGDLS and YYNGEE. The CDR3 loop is CASSVVAGGNTGELFF. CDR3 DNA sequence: TGTGCCAGCAGCGTAGTTGCGGGGGGGAACACCGGGGAGCTGTTTTTT.

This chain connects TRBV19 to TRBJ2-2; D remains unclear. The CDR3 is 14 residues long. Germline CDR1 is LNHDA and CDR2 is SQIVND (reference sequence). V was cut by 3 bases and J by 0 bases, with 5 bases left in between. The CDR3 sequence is CASSMFANTGELFF. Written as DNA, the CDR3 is TGTGCCAGTAGTATGTTCGCGAACACCGGGGAGCTGTTTTTT.

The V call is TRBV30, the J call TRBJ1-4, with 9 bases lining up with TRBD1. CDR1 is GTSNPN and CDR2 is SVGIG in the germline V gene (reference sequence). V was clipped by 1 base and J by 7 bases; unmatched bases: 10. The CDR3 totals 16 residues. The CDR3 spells CAWSAGTGKEGEKLFF. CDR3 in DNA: TGTGCCTGGAGTGCCGGGACAGGGAAGGAGGGTGAAAAACTGTTTTTT.

As DNA, the CDR3 is TGTGCCAGCAGCTTAGACAGAAAAGAGACCCAGTACTTC. Amino acids: CASSLDRKETQYF. The genes are TRBV7-8 and TRBJ2-5, with no clear D. Trimming took off 1 base at V and 3 bases at J, with 6 bases between the two ends. Per germline, CDR1 SGHVS and CDR2 FQNEAQ. The CDR3 runs 13 residues.